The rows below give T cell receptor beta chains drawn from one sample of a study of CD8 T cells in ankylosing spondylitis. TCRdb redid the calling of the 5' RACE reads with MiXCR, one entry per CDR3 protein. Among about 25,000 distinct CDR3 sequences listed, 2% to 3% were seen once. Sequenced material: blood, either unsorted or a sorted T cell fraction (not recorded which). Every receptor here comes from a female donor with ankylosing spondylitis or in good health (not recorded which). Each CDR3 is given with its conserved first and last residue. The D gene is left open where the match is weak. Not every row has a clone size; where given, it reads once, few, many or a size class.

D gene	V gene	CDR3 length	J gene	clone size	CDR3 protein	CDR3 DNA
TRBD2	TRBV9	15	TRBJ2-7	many	CASSVGIAGAYEQYF	TGTGCCAGCAGCGTAGGCATAGCGGGGGCCTACGAGCAGTACTTC
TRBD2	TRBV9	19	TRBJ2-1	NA	CASSVVEGRGTSGIHEQFF	TGTGCCAGCAGCGTAGTCGAGGGCCGCGGGACTAGCGGGATCCATGAGCAGTTCTTC
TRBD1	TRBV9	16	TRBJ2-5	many	CASSVGPGQGGGTQYF	TGTGCCAGCAGCGTAGGGCCGGGACAGGGAGGGGGGACCCAGTACTTC
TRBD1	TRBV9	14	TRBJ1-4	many	CASSVTGEAEKLFF	TGTGCCAGCAGCGTGACAGGGGAAGCCGAAAAACTGTTTTTT
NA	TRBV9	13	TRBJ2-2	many	CASSPQSAGELFF	TGTGCCAGCAGCCCCCAATCGGCCGGGGAGCTGTTTTTT
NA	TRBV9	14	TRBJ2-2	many	CASSVPPGTGELFF	TGTGCCAGCAGCGTCCCACCCGGGACCGGGGAGCTGTTTTTT
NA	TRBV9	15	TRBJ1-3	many	CASSVIGLSGNTIYF	TGTGCCAGCAGCGTAATCGGGCTCTCTGGAAACACCATATATTTT
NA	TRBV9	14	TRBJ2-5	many	CASSDLRDGETQYF	TGTGCCAGCAGCGACTTGCGGGATGGAGAGACCCAGTACTTC
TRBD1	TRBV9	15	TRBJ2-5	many	CASSNGTGVSKTQYF	TGTGCCAGCAGCAACGGGACAGGGGTTTCGAAGACCCAGTACTTC
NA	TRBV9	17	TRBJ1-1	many	CASSVGSAVRGNTEAFF	TGTGCCAGCAGCGTAGGGTCGGCGGTCCGGGGGAACACTGAAGCTTTCTTT
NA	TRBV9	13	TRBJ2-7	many	CASSVGEFYEQYF	TGTGCCAGCAGCGTAGGAGAGTTCTACGAGCAGTACTTC
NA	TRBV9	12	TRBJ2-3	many	CASSRLTDTQYF	TGTGCCAGCAGCCGCCTCACAGATACGCAGTATTTT
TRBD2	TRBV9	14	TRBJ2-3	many	CASRRLAPTDTQYF	TGTGCCAGCAGAAGACTAGCCCCCACAGATACGCAGTATTTT
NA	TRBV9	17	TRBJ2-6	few	CASSLLDQVTGANVLTF	TGTGCCAGCAGCCTCCTAGACCAGGTAACTGGGGCCAACGTCCTGACTTTC
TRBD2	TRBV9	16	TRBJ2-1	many	CASSVPGTSGNNEQFF	TGTGCCAGCAGCGTCCCCGGGACTAGCGGCAACAATGAGCAGTTCTTC
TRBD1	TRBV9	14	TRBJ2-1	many	CASSTGQGKNEQFF	TGTGCCAGCAGCACCGGACAGGGGAAGAATGAGCAGTTCTTC
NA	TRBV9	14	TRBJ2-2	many	CASSAWAEAGELFF	TGTGCCAGCAGCGCCTGGGCGGAGGCCGGGGAGCTGTTTTTT
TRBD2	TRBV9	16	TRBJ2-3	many	CASSGRTSGATDTQYF	TGTGCCAGCAGCGGAAGGACTAGCGGGGCAACAGATACGCAGTATTTT
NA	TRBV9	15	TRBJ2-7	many	CASSVAPGVGYEQYF	TGTGCCAGCAGCGTAGCCCCCGGGGTGGGTTACGAGCAGTACTTC
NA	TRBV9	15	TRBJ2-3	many	CASSVGGTPTDTQYF	TGTGCCAGCAGCGTAGGTGGGACCCCCACAGATACGCAGTATTTT
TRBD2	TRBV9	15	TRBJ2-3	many	CASSRPSGGADTQYF	TGTGCCAGCAGCCGGCCTAGCGGGGGGGCAGATACGCAGTATTTT
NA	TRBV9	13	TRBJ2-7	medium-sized	CASSVGSSYEQYF	TGTGCCAGCAGCGTGGGCAGTTCCTACGAGCAGTACTTC
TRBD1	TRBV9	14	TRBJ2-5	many	CASSRGLDQETQYF	TGTGCCAGCTCTAGGGGGCTAGACCAAGAGACCCAGTACTTC
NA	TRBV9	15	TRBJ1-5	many	CASSSSGDSNQPQHF	TGTGCCAGCAGCTCTTCGGGAGATAGCAATCAGCCCCAGCATTTT
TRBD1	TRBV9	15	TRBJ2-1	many	CASSRGTALATEQFF	TGTGCCAGCAGCAGAGGGACAGCCCTCGCGACTGAGCAGTTCTTC
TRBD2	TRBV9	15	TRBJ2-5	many	CASSVRGTSMETQYF	TGTGCCAGCAGCGTAAGGGGGACTAGTATGGAGACCCAGTACTTC
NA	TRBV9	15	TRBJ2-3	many	CASSVVGLSTDTQYF	TGTGCCAGCAGCGTAGTGGGGCTAAGCACAGATACGCAGTATTTT
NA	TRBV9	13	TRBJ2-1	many	CASSVALANEQFF	TGTGCCAGCAGCGTAGCCCTAGCAAATGAGCAGTTCTTC
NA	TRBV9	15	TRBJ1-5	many	CASSLGGREGQPQHF	TGTGCCAGCAGCCTGGGGGGCAGGGAAGGTCAGCCCCAGCATTTT
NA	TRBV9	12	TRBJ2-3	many	CASSVEGDTQYF	TGTGCCAGCAGCGTAGAGGGAGATACGCAGTATTTT
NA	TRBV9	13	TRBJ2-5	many	CASSPQNEETQYF	TGTGCCAGCAGCCCCCAGAACGAAGAGACCCAGTACTTC
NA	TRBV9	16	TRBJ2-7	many	CASSPVGGSGSYEQYF	TGTGCCAGCAGCCCCGTGGGGGGTAGCGGCTCCTACGAGCAGTACTTC
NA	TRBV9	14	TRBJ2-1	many	CASRRGPQGWEQFF	TGTGCCAGCAGGAGAGGGCCCCAGGGTTGGGAGCAGTTCTTC
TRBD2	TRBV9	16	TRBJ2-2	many	CASSAVAGSNTGELFF	TGTGCCAGCAGCGCCGTAGCGGGATCTAACACCGGGGAGCTGTTTTTT
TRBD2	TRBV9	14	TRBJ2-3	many	CASSDLAGPDTQYF	TGTGCCAGCAGCGATCTAGCGGGCCCCGATACGCAGTATTTT
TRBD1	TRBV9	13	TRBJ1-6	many	CASRGQGNSPLHF	TGTGCCAGCCGGGGACAGGGGAATTCACCCCTCCACTTT
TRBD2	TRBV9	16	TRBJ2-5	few	CASSVVGGGVGETQYF	TGTGCCAGCAGCGTAGTGGGGGGGGGGGTTGGAGAGACCCAGTACTTC
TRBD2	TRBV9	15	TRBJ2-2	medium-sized	CASSVTSGSTGELFF	TGTGCCAGCAGCGTGACTAGCGGGAGTACCGGGGAGCTGTTTTTT
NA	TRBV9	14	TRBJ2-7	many	CASSVAPDSYEQYF	TGTGCCAGCAGCGTAGCTCCGGACAGCTACGAGCAGTACTTC
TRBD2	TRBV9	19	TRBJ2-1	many	CASSVGLAGATVSYNEQFF	TGTGCCAGCAGCGTTGGACTAGCGGGAGCGACCGTCTCCTACAATGAGCAGTTCTTC
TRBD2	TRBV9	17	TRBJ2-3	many	CASSATPGLAGKDTQYF	TGTGCCAGCAGCGCGACACCGGGACTAGCGGGAAAGGATACGCAGTATTTT
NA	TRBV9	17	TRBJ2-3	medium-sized	CASSGGTKISETDTQYF	TGTGCCAGCAGCGGCGGGACAAAGATTAGCGAGACAGATACGCAGTATTTT
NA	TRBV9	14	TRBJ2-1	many	CASSPTRDYNEQFF	TGTGCCAGCAGCCCGACTAGAGACTACAATGAGCAGTTCTTC